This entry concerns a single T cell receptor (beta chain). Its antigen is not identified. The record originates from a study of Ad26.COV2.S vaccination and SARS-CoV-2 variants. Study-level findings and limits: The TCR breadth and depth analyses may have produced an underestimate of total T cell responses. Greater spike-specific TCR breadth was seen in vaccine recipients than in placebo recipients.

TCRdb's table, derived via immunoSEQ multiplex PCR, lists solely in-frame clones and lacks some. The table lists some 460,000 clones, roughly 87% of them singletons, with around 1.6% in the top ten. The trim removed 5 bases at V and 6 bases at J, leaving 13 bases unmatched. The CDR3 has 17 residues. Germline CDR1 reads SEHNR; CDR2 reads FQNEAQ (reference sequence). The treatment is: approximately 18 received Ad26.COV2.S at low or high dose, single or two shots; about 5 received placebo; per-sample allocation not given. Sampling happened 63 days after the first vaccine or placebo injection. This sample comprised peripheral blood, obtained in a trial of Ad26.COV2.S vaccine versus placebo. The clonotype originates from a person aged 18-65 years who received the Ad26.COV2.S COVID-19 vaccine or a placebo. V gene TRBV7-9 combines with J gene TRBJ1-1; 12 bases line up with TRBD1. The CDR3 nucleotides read TGTGCCAGCAGCCAAAACAACCGGGACAGGGGGCAAGCTGAAGCTTTCTTT. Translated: CASSQNNRDRGQAEAFF.